The present T cell receptor (beta chain) was sequenced within a study of PD-1 blockade in classical Hodgkin lymphoma. Study summary: Once every 2 weeks, patients received intravenous nivolumab at 3 mg/kg.

The study's findings and limits: Newly diagnosed patients and complete responders had comparable diversity at baseline.

This clone was seen a single time. What it binds is unknown. V was pared by 2 bases and J by 2 bases, with 11 bases between. CDR1 SGHDT and CDR2 YYEEEE come from the germline V gene. The CDR3 contains 14 residues. Clones were sequenced by immunoSEQ multiplex PCR, and TCRdb holds only the in-frame ones, with some missing. The table lists approximately 60,000 clones, around 88% of them singletons. All trial patients relapsed after autologous stem cell transplantation. The source material was peripheral blood mononuclear cells (PBMCs), sampled at baseline. The sequence was obtained from a human donor with classical Hodgkin lymphoma. V usage is TRBV5-6 and J usage is TRBJ2-7, with D perhaps matching TRBD2 (7 bases). The CDR3 sequence is CASSFTGGPYEQYF. In DNA form, the CDR3 reads TGTGCCAGCAGCTTCACGGGGGGCCCCTACGAGCAGTACTTC.